These T cell receptor beta chains were read from a single sample in a study of identical twins. TCRdb re-derived calls from the 5' RACE reads in MiXCR, one entry per CDR3 protein. The table includes a few hundred thousand distinct CDR3 sequences, 5.5% to 7.5% detected once. The sample also formed part of further work on T cells expressing NK-cell markers.

Sequenced: CD8+ T cells sorted from blood. These TCRs come from a woman aged 18-30 years in good health. Both conserved end residues are trimmed from each CDR3.

V gene	CDR3 length	J gene	CDR3 protein
TRBV3-1	12	TRBJ2-3	ASSQERGGDTQY
TRBV24-1	11	TRBJ2-2	ATSAPTTGELF
TRBV4-3	15	TRBJ2-7	ASSQDLGFLGAYEQY
TRBV3-1	14	TRBJ1-4	ASSQDPDRENEKLF
TRBV7-9	15	TRBJ2-1	ASSPGGSTAFVNEQF
TRBV2	10	TRBJ2-7	ASRVRSYEQY
TRBV27	12	TRBJ1-2	ASSLWQGARGYT
TRBV6-1	14	TRBJ2-1	ATAQSLAGRLNEQF
TRBV9	13	TRBJ1-1	ASSVAAAPGTEAF
TRBV12-3/TRBV12-4	12	TRBJ2-7	ASSFSGASYEQY
TRBV25-1	11	TRBJ2-5	ASSGDFQETQY
TRBV27	11	TRBJ2-1	ASSFRPRHEQF
TRBV20-1	14	TRBJ2-1	SARPLGAVPYNEQF
TRBV11-1	17	TRBJ2-7	ASSQKEAVAGASRHEQY
TRBV29-1	13	TRBJ1-1	SVPNPGIGDTEAF
TRBV7-9	11	TRBJ2-7	ASSGGLTPDLY
TRBV27	13	TRBJ1-2	ASSSGGYLNYGYT
TRBV4-3	13	TRBJ2-3	ASSQALAGTDTQY
TRBV29-1	11	TRBJ2-3	SATVPSTDTQY
TRBV9	13	TRBJ2-1	ASSVEASRGNEQF
TRBV20-1	9	TRBJ2-7	SAAKSLEQY
TRBV6-1	15	TRBJ2-3	ASRTHPGARSTDTQY
TRBV30	10	TRBJ2-5	AWTGLQETQY
TRBV3-1	12	TRBJ2-7	ASSQVQDLEEQY
TRBV14	13	TRBJ1-2	ASSRETGNNYGYT
TRBV3-1	13	TRBJ1-1	ASSLEGAGNTEAF
TRBV12-3/TRBV12-4	15	TRBJ2-3	ASSPQTAATGIDTQY
TRBV9	13	TRBJ2-1	ASSGISAPQYEQF
TRBV2	10	TRBJ2-3	ASSDRTDTQY
TRBV2	11	TRBJ1-2	ASSEAPTYGYT
TRBV7-9	12	TRBJ1-1	ASSLPRGNTEAF
TRBV5-5	13	TRBJ2-7	ASSLEPGLAYEQY
TRBV7-8	13	TRBJ2-3	ASSLYQRDTDTQY
TRBV19	14	TRBJ2-4	ASSWGGTLAKNIQY
TRBV7-8	13	TRBJ2-2	ASRPTGGRTAELF
TRBV9	13	TRBJ2-3	ASSGSRGSTDTQY
TRBV9	11	TRBJ1-1	ASSTVGNTEAF
TRBV7-8	9	TRBJ1-2	ASSGERGYT
TRBV12-3/TRBV12-4	13	TRBJ2-3	ASSVAEGRRDTQY
TRBV11-2	11	TRBJ1-1	ASSFGSASEAF
TRBV9	12	TRBJ1-1	ASSEDKMNTEAF
TRBV6-1	12	TRBJ2-2	ASHPSRQTGELF
TRBV27	12	TRBJ1-5	ATGPGPLNQPQH
TRBV12-3/TRBV12-4	13	TRBJ2-3	ASRSSGGAVDTQY
TRBV29-1	10	TRBJ2-2	SVTGVAGELF
TRBV13	12	TRBJ2-1	ASSPRGARDEQF
TRBV29-1	10	TRBJ1-2	SVDIPADGYT
TRBV6-5	12	TRBJ1-2	ASSYRTGNYGYT
TRBV7-8	12	TRBJ1-1	ASSLTGGITEAF
TRBV12-3/TRBV12-4	13	TRBJ1-5	ASSSGGLGNQPQH
TRBV27	13	TRBJ2-7	ASSLRLAGVYEQY
TRBV20-1	12	TRBJ1-1	SARSPTMNTEAF
TRBV18	10	TRBJ2-3	ASSPLEDTQY
TRBV4-2	14	TRBJ2-3	ASSQDTGRGTDTQY
TRBV18	11	TRBJ1-1	ASSPNKNTEAF
TRBV29-1	11	TRBJ1-1	SVETGENTEAF
TRBV25-1	15	TRBJ2-5	ASSDRSASGSGETQY
TRBV20-1	10	TRBJ2-7	SALRGIYEQY
TRBV15	18	TRBJ1-5	ATSRGGPGQRFYSNQPQH